This record covers a single T cell receptor (beta chain). Its specificity is unknown. The protocol was immunoSEQ multiplex PCR, while the TCRdb copy is restricted to in-frame clones and leaves out a portion. The sample consists of roughly 25,000 clones, around 97% of them appearing once. These data are taken from a study of B cell selection in AIRE deficiency. The study, taken as a whole, reports: Of several thousand shared Treg TCRbeta sequences, 30% to 35% were healthy-only, 7.5% to 10% patient-only. Roughly 31% of healthy-donor shared Treg TCRbeta sequences appeared in patient Tconv cells. Shorter CDR3s marked shared Treg sequences, biased toward few non-templated insertions.

The CDR3 has 15 amino acids. Germline trimming cut 3 bases from V and 1 base from J; bases unmatched to any gene: 3. Germline V lookup: CDR1 SGHNT, CDR2 YYREEE (reference sequence). Conventional CD4 T cells were sorted as CD4+CD127+ cells. This chain uses TRBV5-4 with TRBJ2-1, with 8 bases lining up with TRBD1. This receptor was taken from a human donor with AIRE deficiency. Specimen: conventional CD4+ T cells sorted from PBMCs. The CDR3 nucleotides are TGTGCCAGCAGCTCGGACAGGGCTTCCTACAATGAGCAGTTCTTC. Protein sequence: CASSSDRASYNEQFF.